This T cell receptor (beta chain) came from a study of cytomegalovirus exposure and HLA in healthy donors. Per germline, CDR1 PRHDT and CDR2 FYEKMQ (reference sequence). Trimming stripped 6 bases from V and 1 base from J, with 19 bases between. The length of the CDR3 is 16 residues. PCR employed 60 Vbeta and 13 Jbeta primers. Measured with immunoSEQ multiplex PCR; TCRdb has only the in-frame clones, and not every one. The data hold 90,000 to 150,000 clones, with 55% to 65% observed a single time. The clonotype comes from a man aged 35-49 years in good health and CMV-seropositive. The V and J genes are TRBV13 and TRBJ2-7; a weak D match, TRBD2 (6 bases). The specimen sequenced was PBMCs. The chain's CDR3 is CASRRETGTVSYEQYF. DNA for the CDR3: TGTGCCAGCAGGCGGGAAACCGGGACCGTATCCTACGAGCAGTACTTC.